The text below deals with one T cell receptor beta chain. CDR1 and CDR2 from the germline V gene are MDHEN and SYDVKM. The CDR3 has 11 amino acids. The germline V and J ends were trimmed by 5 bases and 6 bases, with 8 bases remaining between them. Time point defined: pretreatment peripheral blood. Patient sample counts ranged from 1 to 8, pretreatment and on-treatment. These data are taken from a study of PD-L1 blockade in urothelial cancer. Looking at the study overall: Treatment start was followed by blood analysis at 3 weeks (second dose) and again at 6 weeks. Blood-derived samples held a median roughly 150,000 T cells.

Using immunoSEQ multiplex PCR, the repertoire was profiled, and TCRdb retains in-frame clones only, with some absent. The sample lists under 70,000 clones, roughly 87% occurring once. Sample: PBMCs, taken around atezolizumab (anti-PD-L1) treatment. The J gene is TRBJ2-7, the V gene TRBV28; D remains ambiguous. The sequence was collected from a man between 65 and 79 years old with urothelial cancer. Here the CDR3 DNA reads TGTGCCAGCAGTACGCTAGGCGAGCAGTACTTC. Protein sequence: CASSTLGEQYF.